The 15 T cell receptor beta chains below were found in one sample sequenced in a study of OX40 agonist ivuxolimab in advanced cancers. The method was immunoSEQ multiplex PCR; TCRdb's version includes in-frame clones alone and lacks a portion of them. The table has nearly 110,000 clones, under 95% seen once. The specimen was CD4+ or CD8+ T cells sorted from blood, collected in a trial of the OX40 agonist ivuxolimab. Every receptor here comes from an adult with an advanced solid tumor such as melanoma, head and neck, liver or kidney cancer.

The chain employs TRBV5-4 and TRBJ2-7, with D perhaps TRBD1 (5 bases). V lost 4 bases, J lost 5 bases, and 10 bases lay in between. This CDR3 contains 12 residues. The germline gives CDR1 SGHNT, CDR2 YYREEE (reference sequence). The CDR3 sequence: CASSVDSNEQYF. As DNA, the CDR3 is TGTGCCAGCAGCGTCGACAGCAACGAGCAGTACTTC.

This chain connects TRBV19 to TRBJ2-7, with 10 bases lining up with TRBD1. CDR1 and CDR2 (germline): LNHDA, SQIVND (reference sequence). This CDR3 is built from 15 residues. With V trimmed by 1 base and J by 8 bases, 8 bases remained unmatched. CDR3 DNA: TGTGCCAGTAGTATAGGAGGGACAGGGGAACGCAAGCAGTACTTC. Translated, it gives CASSIGGTGERKQYF. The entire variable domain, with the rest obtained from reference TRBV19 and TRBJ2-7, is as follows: DGGITQSPKYLFRKEGQNVTLSCEQNLNHDAMYWYRQDPGQGLRLIYYSQIVNDFQKGDIAEGYSVSREKKESFPLTVTSAQKNPTAFYLCASSIGGTGERKQYFGPGTRLTVT.

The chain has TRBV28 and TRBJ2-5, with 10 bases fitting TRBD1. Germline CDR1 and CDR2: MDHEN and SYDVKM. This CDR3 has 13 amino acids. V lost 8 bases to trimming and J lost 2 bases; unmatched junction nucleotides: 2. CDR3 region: CASRTGGQETQYF. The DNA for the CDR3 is TGTGCCAGCCGGACAGGGGGTCAAGAGACCCAGTACTTC.

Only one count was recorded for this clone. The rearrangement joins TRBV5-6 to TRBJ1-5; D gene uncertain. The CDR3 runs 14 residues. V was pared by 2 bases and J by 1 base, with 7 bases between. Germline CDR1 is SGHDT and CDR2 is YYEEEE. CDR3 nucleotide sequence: TGTGCCAGCAGCTTTGGGTCAAGCAATCAGCCCCAGCATTTT. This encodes CASSFGSSNQPQHF.

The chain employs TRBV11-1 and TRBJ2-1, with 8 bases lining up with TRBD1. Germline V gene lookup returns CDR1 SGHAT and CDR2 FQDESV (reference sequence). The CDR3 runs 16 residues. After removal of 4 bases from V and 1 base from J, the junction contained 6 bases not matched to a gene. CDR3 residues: CASSSATGGSYNEQFF. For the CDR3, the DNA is TGTGCCAGCAGCTCCGCCACAGGGGGGTCCTACAATGAGCAGTTCTTC.

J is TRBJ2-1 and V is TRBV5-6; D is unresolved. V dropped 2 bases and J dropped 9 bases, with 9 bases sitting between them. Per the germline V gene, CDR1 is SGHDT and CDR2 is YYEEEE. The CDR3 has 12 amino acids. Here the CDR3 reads CASSFRVGEQFF. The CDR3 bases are TGTGCCAGCAGCTTTCGGGTCGGTGAGCAGTTCTTC.

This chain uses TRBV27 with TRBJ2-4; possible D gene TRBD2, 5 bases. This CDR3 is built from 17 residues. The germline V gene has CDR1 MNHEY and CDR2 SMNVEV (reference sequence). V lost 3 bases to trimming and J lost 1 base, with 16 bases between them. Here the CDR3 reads CASSFQYQEAAKNIQYF. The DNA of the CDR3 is TGTGCCAGCAGTTTTCAGTACCAGGAGGCGGCCAAAAACATTCAGTACTTC.

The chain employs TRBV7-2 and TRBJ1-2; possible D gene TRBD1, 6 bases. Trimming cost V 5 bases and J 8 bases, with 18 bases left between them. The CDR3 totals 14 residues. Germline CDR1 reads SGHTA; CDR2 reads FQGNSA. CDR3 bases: TGTGCCAGCAGCCCCCGAGGGGGGGAAGGAGGCTACACCTTC. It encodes CASSPRGGEGGYTF.

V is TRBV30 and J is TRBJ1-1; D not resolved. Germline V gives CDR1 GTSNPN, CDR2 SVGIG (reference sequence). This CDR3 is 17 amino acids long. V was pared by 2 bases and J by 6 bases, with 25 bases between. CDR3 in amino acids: CAWSFPAIASPSSEAFF. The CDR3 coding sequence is TGTGCCTGGAGTTTCCCGGCCATTGCCAGCCCCAGTTCTGAAGCTTTCTTT.

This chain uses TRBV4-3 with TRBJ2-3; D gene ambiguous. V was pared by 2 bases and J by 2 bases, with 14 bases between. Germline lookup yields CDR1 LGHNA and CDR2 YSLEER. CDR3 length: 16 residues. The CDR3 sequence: CASSQSRLLTTDTQYF. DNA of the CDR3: TGCGCCAGCAGCCAAAGTAGACTCCTAACCACAGATACGCAGTATTTT.

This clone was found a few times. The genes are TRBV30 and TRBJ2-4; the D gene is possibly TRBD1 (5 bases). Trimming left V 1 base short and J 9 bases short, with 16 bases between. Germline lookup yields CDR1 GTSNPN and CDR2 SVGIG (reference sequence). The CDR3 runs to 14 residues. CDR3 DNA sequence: TGTGCCTGGAGTGACATCGGGCAGGGCGGCATTCAGTACTTC. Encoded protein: CAWSDIGQGGIQYF.

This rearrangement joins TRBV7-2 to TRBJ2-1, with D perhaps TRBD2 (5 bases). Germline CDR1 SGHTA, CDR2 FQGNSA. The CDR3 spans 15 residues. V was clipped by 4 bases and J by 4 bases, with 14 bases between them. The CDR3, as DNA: TGTGCCAGCAGCTCCGGGGTGCGGGTGTACAATGAGCAGTTCTTC. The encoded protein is CASSSGVRVYNEQFF.

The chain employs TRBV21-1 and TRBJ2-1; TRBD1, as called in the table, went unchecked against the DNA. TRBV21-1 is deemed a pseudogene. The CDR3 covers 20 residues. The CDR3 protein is CASSKVGAGETNPALNEQFF. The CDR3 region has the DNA TGTGCCAGCAGCAAAGTTGGGGCAGGGGAGACCAATCCGGCCCTCAATGAGCAGTTCTTC.

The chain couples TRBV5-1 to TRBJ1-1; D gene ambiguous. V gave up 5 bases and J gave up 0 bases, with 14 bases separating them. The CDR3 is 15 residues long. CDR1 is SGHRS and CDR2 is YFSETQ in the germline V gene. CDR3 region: CASRSDGLMNTEAFF. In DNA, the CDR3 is TGCGCCAGCAGATCGGACGGACTAATGAACACTGAAGCTTTCTTT. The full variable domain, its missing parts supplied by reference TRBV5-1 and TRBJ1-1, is KAGVTQTPRYLIKTRGQQVTLSCSPISGHRSVSWYQQTPGQGLQFLFEYFSETQRNKGNFPGRFSGRQFSNSRSEMNVSTLELGDSALYLCASRSDGLMNTEAFFGQGTRLTVV.

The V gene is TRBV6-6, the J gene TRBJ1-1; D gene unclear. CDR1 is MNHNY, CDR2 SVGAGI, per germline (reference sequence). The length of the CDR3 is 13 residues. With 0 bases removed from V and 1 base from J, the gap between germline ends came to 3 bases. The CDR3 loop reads CASSYSQNTEAFF. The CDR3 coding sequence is TGTGCCAGCAGTTACTCTCAGAACACTGAAGCTTTCTTT.